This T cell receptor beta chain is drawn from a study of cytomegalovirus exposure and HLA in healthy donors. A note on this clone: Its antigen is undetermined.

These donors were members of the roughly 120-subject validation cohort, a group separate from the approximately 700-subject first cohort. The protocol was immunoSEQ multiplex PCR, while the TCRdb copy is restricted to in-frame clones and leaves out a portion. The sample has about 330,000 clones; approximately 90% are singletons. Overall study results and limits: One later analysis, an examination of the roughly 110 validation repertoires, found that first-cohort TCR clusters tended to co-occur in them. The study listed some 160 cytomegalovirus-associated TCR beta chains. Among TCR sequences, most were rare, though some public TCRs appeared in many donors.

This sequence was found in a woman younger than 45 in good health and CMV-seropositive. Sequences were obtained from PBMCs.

CDR3 sequence reads: CASSQGPILGDTQYF. The CDR3 bases are TGCGCCAGCAGCCAAGGGCCCATACTGGGAGATACGCAGTATTTT. The chain links TRBV4-1 to TRBJ2-3; D is undetermined. Trimming removed 1 base at V and 5 bases at J, with 13 bases between. This CDR3 is 15 amino acids long. Germline CDR1 is MGHRA and CDR2 is YSYEKL.